This TCR beta chain was captured by sequencing in a study of early T cells in non-severe SARS-CoV-2 infection. On the study more broadly: Bulk RNA taken from unsorted whole blood was sequenced, leaving chains unpaired. Study-wide findings and caveats: Lookups in VDJdb leaned toward anti-spike CD8 responses and missed private and CD4 specificities.

This clonotype was found a few times. Its specificity is not known. Individually, cDNA molecules had unique molecular identifiers attached to them. MiXCR was run by TCRdb on the 5' RACE reads, yielding one entry per CDR3 protein. Seen here are some 61,000 distinct CDR3 sequences, 10% observed once, and the top ten hold 4.5% to 5.5%. V lost 4 bases and J 3 bases, leaving 6 bases between the germline ends. In germline, CDR1 is LGHNT, CDR2 FRNRAP. The CDR3 runs to 12 residues. The clonotype was recovered from an adult who was a healthcare worker with PCR-confirmed SARS-CoV-2 infection or an uninfected control (not recorded which). The V and J genes are TRBV12-5 and TRBJ1-1; D remains unclear. Sample: whole blood. The CDR3 nucleotides are TGTGCTAGTGGTTCGGATTACACTGAAGCTTTCTTT. This codes for CASGSDYTEAFF.